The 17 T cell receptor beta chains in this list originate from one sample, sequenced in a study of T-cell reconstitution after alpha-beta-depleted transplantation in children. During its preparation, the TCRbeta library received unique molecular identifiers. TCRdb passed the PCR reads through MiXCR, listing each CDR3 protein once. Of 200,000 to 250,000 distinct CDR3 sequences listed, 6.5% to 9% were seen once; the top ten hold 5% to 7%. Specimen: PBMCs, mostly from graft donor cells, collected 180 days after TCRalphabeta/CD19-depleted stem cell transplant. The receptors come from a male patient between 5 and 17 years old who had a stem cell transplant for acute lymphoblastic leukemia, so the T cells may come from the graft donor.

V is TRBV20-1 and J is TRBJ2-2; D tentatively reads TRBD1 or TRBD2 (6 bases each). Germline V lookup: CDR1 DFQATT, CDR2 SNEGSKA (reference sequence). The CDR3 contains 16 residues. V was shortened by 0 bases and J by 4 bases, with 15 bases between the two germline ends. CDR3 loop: CSAREAGTSLTGELFF. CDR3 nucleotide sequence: TGCAGTGCTAGAGAGGCGGGGACAAGCCTCACCGGGGAGCTGTTTTTT.

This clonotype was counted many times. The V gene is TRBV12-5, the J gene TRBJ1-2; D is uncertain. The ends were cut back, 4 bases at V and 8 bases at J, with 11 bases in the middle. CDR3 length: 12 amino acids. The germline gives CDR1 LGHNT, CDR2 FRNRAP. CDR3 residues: CASGYGPQGYTF. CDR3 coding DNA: TGTGCTAGTGGTTATGGACCGCAAGGCTACACCTTC.

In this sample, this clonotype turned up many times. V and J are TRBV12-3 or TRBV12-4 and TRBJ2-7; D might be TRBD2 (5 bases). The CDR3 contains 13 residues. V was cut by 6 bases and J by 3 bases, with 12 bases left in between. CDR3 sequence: CASRSHGNYEQYF. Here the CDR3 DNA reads TGTGCCAGCAGGAGTCACGGGAACTACGAGCAGTACTTC.

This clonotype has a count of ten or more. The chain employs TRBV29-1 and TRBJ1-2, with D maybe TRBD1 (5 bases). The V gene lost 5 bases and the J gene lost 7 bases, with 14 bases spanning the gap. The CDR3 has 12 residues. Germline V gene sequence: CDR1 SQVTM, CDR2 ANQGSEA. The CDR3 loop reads CSVSREARGYTF. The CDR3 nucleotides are TGCAGCGTTTCCAGGGAGGCGCGTGGCTACACCTTC.

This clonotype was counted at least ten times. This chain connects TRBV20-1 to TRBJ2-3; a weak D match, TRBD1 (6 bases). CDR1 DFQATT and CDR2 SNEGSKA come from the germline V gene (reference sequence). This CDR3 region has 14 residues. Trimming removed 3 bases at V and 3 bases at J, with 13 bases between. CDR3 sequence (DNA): TGCAGTGCTAGGATCAGGGGCTCAACAGATACGCAGTATTTT. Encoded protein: CSARIRGSTDTQYF.

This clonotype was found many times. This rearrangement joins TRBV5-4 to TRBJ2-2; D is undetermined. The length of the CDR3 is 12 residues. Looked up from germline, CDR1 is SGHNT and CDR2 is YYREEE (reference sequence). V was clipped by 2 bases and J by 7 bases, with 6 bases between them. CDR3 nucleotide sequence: TGTGCCAGCAGCTTAGAGCGCGGGGAGCTGTTTTTT. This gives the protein CASSLERGELFF.

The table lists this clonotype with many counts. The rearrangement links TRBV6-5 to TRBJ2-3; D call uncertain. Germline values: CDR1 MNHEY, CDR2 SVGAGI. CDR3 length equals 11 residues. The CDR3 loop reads CATRRTDTQYF. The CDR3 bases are TGTGCTACGAGGCGGACAGATACGCAGTATTTT.

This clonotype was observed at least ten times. The CDR3 loop is CAIQDGSYEQYF. The CDR3 DNA sequence: TGTGCCATTCAGGACGGCTCCTACGAGCAGTACTTC. V is TRBV10-3 and J is TRBJ2-7; D gene uncertain. CDR3 length: 12 residues. V was cut by 9 bases and J by 0 bases, with 9 bases left in between. CDR1 and CDR2 (germline): ENHRY, SYGVKD.

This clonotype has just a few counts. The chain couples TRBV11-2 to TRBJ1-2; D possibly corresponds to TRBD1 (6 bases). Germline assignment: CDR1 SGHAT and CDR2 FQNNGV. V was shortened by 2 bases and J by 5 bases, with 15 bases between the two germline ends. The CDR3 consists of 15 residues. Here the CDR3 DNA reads TGTGCCAGCAGCTTATGGGGGGGGGGCGCTTATGGCTACACCTTC. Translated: CASSLWGGGAYGYTF.

The DNA for the CDR3 is TGTGCCAGCAGCGTGATTGGGGGTTATGGAAACACCATATATTTT. Protein sequence: CASSVIGGYGNTIYF. This chain joins TRBV3-1 and TRBJ1-3; possibly TRBD1 for D (5 bases). With 5 bases removed from V and 3 bases from J, the gap between germline ends came to 14 bases. The CDR3 is made up of 15 amino acids. Germline lookup yields CDR1 LGHDT and CDR2 YNNKEL (reference sequence).

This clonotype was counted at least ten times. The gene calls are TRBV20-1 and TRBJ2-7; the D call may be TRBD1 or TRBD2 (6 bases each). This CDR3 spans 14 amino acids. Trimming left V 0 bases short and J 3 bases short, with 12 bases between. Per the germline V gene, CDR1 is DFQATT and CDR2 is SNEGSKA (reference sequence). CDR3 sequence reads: CSARDAGHVYEQYF. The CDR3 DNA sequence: TGCAGTGCTAGAGATGCGGGACACGTCTACGAGCAGTACTTC.

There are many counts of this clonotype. The CDR3 protein is CASSSGTVAIYGYTF. CDR3 nucleotides: TGTGCCAGCAGCTCCGGGACAGTTGCTATCTATGGCTACACCTTC. The V and J genes are TRBV6-1 and TRBJ1-2, with TRBD1 identical over 7 bases. Looked up from germline, CDR1 is MNHNS and CDR2 is SASEGT. The CDR3 has 15 amino acids. The V gene end was trimmed by 6 bases and the J gene end by 4 bases; junction bases not matched to a gene: 11.

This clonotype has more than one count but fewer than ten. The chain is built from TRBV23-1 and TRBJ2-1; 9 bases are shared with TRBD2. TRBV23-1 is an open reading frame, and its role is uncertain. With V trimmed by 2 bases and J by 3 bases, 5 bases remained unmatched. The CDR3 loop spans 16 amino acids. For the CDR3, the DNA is TGCGCCAGCAGTCAAATGGATAGCGGGAGCTACAATGAGCAGTTCTTC. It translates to CASSQMDSGSYNEQFF.

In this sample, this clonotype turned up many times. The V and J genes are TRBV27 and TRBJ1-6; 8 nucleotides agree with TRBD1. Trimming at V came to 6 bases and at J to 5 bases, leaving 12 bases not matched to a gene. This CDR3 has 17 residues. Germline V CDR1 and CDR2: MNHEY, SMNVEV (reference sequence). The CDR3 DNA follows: TGTGCCAGCAGCACTCCCAGGGGGCGTATAGATAATTCACCCCTCCACTTT. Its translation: CASSTPRGRIDNSPLHF.

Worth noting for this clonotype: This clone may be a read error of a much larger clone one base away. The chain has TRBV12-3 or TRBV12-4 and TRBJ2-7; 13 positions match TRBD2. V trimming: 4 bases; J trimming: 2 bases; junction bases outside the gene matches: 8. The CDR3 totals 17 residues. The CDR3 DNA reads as TGTGCCAGCAGTTCTACCCGACTAGCGGGGGGCACCTACGAGCAGTACTTC. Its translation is CASSSTRLAGGTYEQYF.

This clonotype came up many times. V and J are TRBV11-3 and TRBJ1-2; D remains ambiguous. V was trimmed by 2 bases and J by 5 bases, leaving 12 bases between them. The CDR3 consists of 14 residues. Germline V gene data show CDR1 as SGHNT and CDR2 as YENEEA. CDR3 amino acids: CASSLTRVKYGYTF. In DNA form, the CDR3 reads TGTGCCAGCAGCTTAACTAGGGTCAAGTATGGCTACACCTTC. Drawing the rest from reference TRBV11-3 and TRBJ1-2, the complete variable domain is EAGVVQSPRYKIIEKKQPVAFWCNPISGHNTLYWYLQNLGQGPELLIRYENEEAVDDSQLPKDRFSAERLKGVDSTLKIQPAELGDSAVYLCASSLTRVKYGYTFGSGTRLTVV.

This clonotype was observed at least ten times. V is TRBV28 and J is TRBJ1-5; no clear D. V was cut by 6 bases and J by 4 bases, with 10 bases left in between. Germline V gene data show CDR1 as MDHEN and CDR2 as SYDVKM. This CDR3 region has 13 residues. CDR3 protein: CASSLLGNQPQHF. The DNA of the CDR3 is TGTGCCAGCAGCTTACTGGGAAATCAGCCCCAGCATTTT.